The 18 T cell receptor beta chains in this list originate from one sample, sequenced in a study of radiotherapy plus CTLA-4 blockade in lung cancer. This table comes from immunoSEQ multiplex PCR, and its TCRdb copy is limited to in-frame clones, with some not included. The table shows roughly 110,000 clones, with roughly four fifths occurring only once. The input for sequencing was peripheral blood, taken from a patient treated with radiotherapy plus ipilimumab. All receptors derive from a human donor with non-small cell lung cancer that progressed on radiotherapy plus ipilimumab. Some clones in this sample may be carry-over from other donors' samples.

This sequence joins TRBV5-5 and TRBJ1-1; the D is unclear. V was trimmed by 2 bases and J by 7 bases, leaving 9 bases between them. CDR3 length: 12 residues. CDR1 and CDR2 from the germline V gene are SGHKS and YYEKEE (reference sequence). CDR3 DNA: TGTGCCAGCAGCTTAGCGTTGGGTGAAGCTTTCTTT. It translates to CASSLALGEAFF.

The chain joins TRBV5-4 to TRBJ1-1, with D unclear. The germline CDR1 and CDR2 sequences are SGHNT and YYREEE (reference sequence). This CDR3 has 14 residues. Trimming took off 0 bases at V and 3 bases at J, with 9 bases between the two ends. The CDR3 DNA reads as TGTGCCAGCAGCTTGGCTTTTGTGGACACTGAAGCTTTCTTT. Translating it yields CASSLAFVDTEAFF.

This clone has just one count. V usage is TRBV28 and J usage is TRBJ1-1, with TRBD1 matching 8 bases. Germline V gene lookup returns CDR1 MDHEN and CDR2 SYDVKM. This CDR3 has 18 residues. The V gene end was trimmed by 7 bases and the J gene end by 0 bases; junction bases not matched to a gene: 16. CDR3 sequence reads: CASTEWKTGDLMNTEAFF. In DNA, the CDR3 is TGTGCCAGCACCGAATGGAAGACAGGGGACCTCATGAACACTGAAGCTTTCTTT.

The chain joins TRBV29-1 to TRBJ2-5, with TRBD2 matching 11 bases. Trimming removed 4 bases from V and 5 bases from J; junction bases left unmatched: 6. CDR1 is SQVTM, CDR2 ANQGSEA, per germline. The CDR3 runs 14 residues. The CDR3 sequence: CSVVAGGIVETQYF. CDR3 DNA: TGCAGCGTTGTAGCGGGGGGGATCGTTGAGACCCAGTACTTC.

The chain recombines TRBV7-2 with TRBJ2-2; D ambiguous. Trimming pared 2 bases from V and 7 bases from J, leaving 8 bases between. The CDR3 has 13 amino acids. The germline V gene has CDR1 SGHTA and CDR2 FQGNSA. As DNA, the CDR3 is TGTGCCAGCAGCTTATTAAGGGACGGGGAGCTGTTTTTT. Its protein is CASSLLRDGELFF.

The chain has TRBV2 and TRBJ2-2; weak D call: TRBD1 (6 bases). Trimming left V 8 bases short and J 5 bases short, with 12 bases between. Germline CDR1 SNHLY, CDR2 FYNNEI. This CDR3 has 13 residues. The CDR3 reads CASETQGTGELFF. DNA for the CDR3: TGTGCCAGCGAAACACAGGGAACCGGGGAGCTGTTTTTT. The full variable domain, completed using reference TRBV2 and TRBJ2-2, is EPEVTQTPSHQVTQMGQEVILRCVPISNHLYFYWYRQILGQKVEFLVSFYNNEISEKSEIFDDQFSVERPDGSNFTLKIRSTKLEDSAMYFCASETQGTGELFFGEGSRLTVL.

The V and J genes are TRBV9 and TRBJ2-7, with TRBD2 identical over 16 bases. With V trimmed by 2 bases and J by 9 bases, 5 bases remained unmatched. This CDR3 is 15 amino acids long. Germline values: CDR1 SGDLS, CDR2 YYNGEE. The CDR3 DNA reads TGTGCCAGCAGCGTCGGGACTAGCGGGGGGGACGGGCAGTACTTC. Translating gives CASSVGTSGGDGQYF.

This clone showed up just a few times. The rearrangement uses TRBV27 and TRBJ2-7; a weak D match, TRBD2 (5 bases). The germline V and J ends were trimmed by 6 bases and 0 bases, with 12 bases remaining between them. The CDR3 is made up of 14 amino acids. CDR1 and CDR2 (germline): MNHEY, SMNVEV (reference sequence). CDR3 coding DNA: TGTGCCAGCAGCCCGGAGGACCGCTCCTACGAGCAGTACTTC. Protein product: CASSPEDRSYEQYF.

CDR3: CASSLVPYNEQFF. CDR3 nucleotides: TGTGCCAGCAGTTTAGTCCCCTACAATGAGCAGTTCTTC. J is TRBJ2-1 and V is TRBV27; the D is unclear. Germline V lookup: CDR1 MNHEY, CDR2 SMNVEV (reference sequence). The CDR3 has 13 amino acids. Deletions cut 2 bases from V and 2 bases from J, with 4 bases between.

This chain uses TRBV7-2 with TRBJ1-1; unclear D gene. Trimming left V 3 bases short and J 7 bases short, with 12 bases between. The CDR3 runs to 13 residues. Germline values: CDR1 SGHTA, CDR2 FQGNSA. CDR3 sequence (DNA): TGTGCCAGCAGCTTCGGTTTAAGGCTTGAAGCTTTCTTT. It translates to CASSFGLRLEAFF.

Details on this clone: Other DNA sequences of this sample code for an identical CDR3. The chain combines TRBV5-1 with TRBJ2-5, with 8 bases that match TRBD1. V trimming: 2 bases; J trimming: 4 bases; junction bases outside the gene matches: 4. This CDR3 has 14 residues. Looked up from germline, CDR1 is SGHRS and CDR2 is YFSETQ. CDR3 residues: CASSFQGAGETQYF. The CDR3 DNA reads as TGCGCCAGCAGCTTCCAGGGGGCGGGAGAGACCCAGTACTTC.

The rearrangement uses TRBV7-6 and TRBJ1-6, with TRBD1 matching over 9 bases. Looked up from germline, CDR1 is SGHVS and CDR2 is FNYEAQ. Trimming at V came to 4 bases and at J to 8 bases, leaving 18 bases not matched to a gene. The CDR3 contains 19 residues. CDR3 residues: CASSSSPPAGQGIHSPLHF. The CDR3 DNA reads TGTGCCAGCAGCTCTAGTCCCCCAGCCGGACAGGGGATACATTCACCCCTCCACTTT. The full variable domain, in which reference TRBV7-6 and TRBJ1-6 provide the parts outside the CDR3, is GAGVSQSPRYKVTKRGQDVALRCDPISGHVSLYWYRQALGQGPEFLTYFNYEAQQDKSGLPNDRFSAERPEGSISTLTIQRTEQRDSAMYRCASSSSPPAGQGIHSPLHFGNGTRLTVT.

This chain uses TRBV7-8 with TRBJ2-7; 10 bases align to TRBD2. The CDR3 consists of 16 residues. The V and J ends lost 5 bases and 0 bases, in that order; junction bases with no gene match: 7. In germline, CDR1 is SGHVS, CDR2 FQNEAQ. This CDR3 reads CASSITSGAYSYEQYF. DNA of the CDR3: TGTGCCAGCAGCATTACTAGCGGGGCGTACTCCTACGAGCAGTACTTC.

The chain is built from TRBV5-1 and TRBJ1-2, with 7 nucleotides matching TRBD1. Germline loops: CDR1 SGHRS, CDR2 YFSETQ. This CDR3 comprises 15 residues. Trimming took 4 bases from V and 3 from J; bases not matched to a gene: 9. The CDR3 is CASSPTGERYYGYTF. The CDR3 DNA follows: TGCGCCAGCAGCCCAACAGGGGAGCGCTACTATGGCTACACCTTC.

The chain joins TRBV7-2 to TRBJ2-2, with D unclear. Trimming took 3 bases from V and 2 from J, leaving 7 bases between them. In germline, CDR1 is SGHTA, CDR2 FQGNSA. The CDR3 runs to 14 residues. The CDR3 protein is CASSLGLNTGELFF. DNA for the CDR3: TGTGCCAGCAGCTTGGGGTTAAACACCGGGGAGCTGTTTTTT.

The chain combines TRBV15 with TRBJ1-4; 7 bases are shared with TRBD1. This CDR3 is built from 14 residues. Germline assignment: CDR1 LNHNV and CDR2 YYDKDF (reference sequence). V lost 4 bases and J lost 7; bases outside the gene matches: 6. Written as DNA, the CDR3 is TGTGCCACCAGCATGACAGGGAGGAGTGAAAAACTGTTTTTT. This codes for CATSMTGRSEKLFF.

V and J are TRBV6-5 and TRBJ1-2; D remains ambiguous. V lost 5 bases, J lost 4 bases, and 17 bases lay in between. This CDR3 contains 15 residues. Per the germline V gene, CDR1 is MNHEY and CDR2 is SVGAGI. The CDR3 coding sequence is TGTGCCAGCAGTCCCCGGGGAGTTCCCCTCTATGGCTACACCTTC. Translating gives CASSPRGVPLYGYTF.

The chain carries TRBV7-2 and TRBJ2-1; D possibly corresponds to TRBD2 (6 bases). The germline gives CDR1 SGHTA, CDR2 FQGNSA. V was trimmed by 6 bases and J by 5 bases, leaving 14 bases between them. The CDR3 covers 14 residues. CDR3 bases: TGTGCCAGCAGGCTGGACTATTATCACAATGAGCAGTTCTTC. Translation gives CASRLDYYHNEQFF.